The rows below give T cell receptor beta chains drawn from one sample of a study of T cell changes during pregnancy in multiple sclerosis. Profiling relied on immunoSEQ multiplex PCR, and the TCRdb table lists in-frame clones only, not all of them. Among around 57,000 clones listed, approximately 91% were seen once. Material: peripheral blood, obtained in the second trimester of pregnancy. These receptors all stem from a female donor with multiple sclerosis, enrolled in a pregnancy study. CDR3s include the opening cysteine and the closing phenylalanine or tryptophan. The D gene is left open where the match is weak.

V	J	D	length	DNA	CDR3
TRBV29-1	TRBJ2-1	TRBD2	16	TGCAGCGTTGGACTAGCGGGGGCCTCCTCCTACAATGAGCAGTTCTTC	CSVGLAGASSYNEQFF
TRBV28	TRBJ2-3	TRBD2	17	TGTGCCAGCATCCCTCCTCCCGGGACTAGGGTACAAGATACGCAGTATTTT	CASIPPPGTRVQDTQYF
TRBV6-6	TRBJ2-7	TRBD1	15	TGTGCCAGCAGCCATGGACAGGGGGGAGGATACGAGCAGTACTTC	CASSHGQGGGYEQYF
TRBV29-1	TRBJ1-1	TRBD1	13	TGCAGCGCCTTGACAGGGGTCAACACTGAAGCTTTCTTT	CSALTGVNTEAFF
TRBV4-1	TRBJ1-4	NA	16	TGCGCCAGCAGCCAAGTCTTCGGGGGGGCGACGGAAAAACTGTTTTTT	CASSQVFGGATEKLFF
TRBV10-3	TRBJ1-6	TRBD1	14	TGTGCCATCAGTCTGGACAGGGGGGATTCACCCCTCCACTTT	CAISLDRGDSPLHF
TRBV6-8	TRBJ2-7	TRBD2	16	TGTGCCAGCAGTGCCCGGGGGGGGGCCCTCACCTACGAGCAGTACTTC	CASSARGGALTYEQYF
TRBV2	TRBJ2-7	NA	14	TGTGCCAGCAGCGTACAGGGGGGGGACTACGAGCAGTACTTC	CASSVQGGDYEQYF
TRBV5-1	TRBJ1-1	NA	15	TGCGCCAGCAGCTTGTACGGCGGGGATCGCACTGAAGCTTTCTTT	CASSLYGGDRTEAFF
TRBV7-9	TRBJ2-2	NA	14	TGTGCCAGTAGGCAGGCCGCGAACACCGGGGAGCTGTTTTTT	CASRQAANTGELFF
TRBV30	TRBJ1-6	NA	13	TGTGCCTGGAGCGGGGTCTCGAATTCACCCCTCCACTTT	CAWSGVSNSPLHF
TRBV5-4	TRBJ2-7	NA	14	TGTGCCAGCAGCCGGGCAGGTGGGAGTTACGAGCAGTACTTC	CASSRAGGSYEQYF